This TCR beta chain is drawn from a study of blood T cells in healthy people across ages. Collection of roughly 10 milliliters of peripheral blood was performed for each donor. As regards this clonotype: Just one base apart from a much larger clone, this may be a read error.

Through a sample-barcoded 5' primer and a J-beta primer mix, a second PCR was run for roughly 6 to 12 cycles. TCRdb used MiXCR to reprocess the 5' RACE reads, holding one entry per CDR3 protein. The table lists some 1.7 million distinct CDR3 sequences, about 28% of them singletons, with about 7.7% in the top ten. Per germline, CDR1 DFQATT and CDR2 SNEGSKA (reference sequence). The CDR3 runs 12 residues. Trimming stripped 6 bases from V and 11 bases from J, with 19 bases between. The clonotype comes from a woman under 40 in good health. The chain carries TRBV20-1 and TRBJ2-5, with a tentative D call TRBD2 (5 bases). The sequencing sample was made of blood. The chain's CDR3 is CSAQITSFEQYF. CDR3 nucleotide sequence: TGCAGTGCGCAGATTACTAGTTTTGAGCAGTACTTC.